This paragraph covers one T cell receptor (beta chain) sequence. This specimen comes from a study of shared T cell receptors in the human thymus. Sequencing was performed with immunoSEQ multiplex PCR; in TCRdb, only in-frame clones are kept and a portion is missing. This sample yields around 730,000 clones, of which around 85% are seen a single time; around 0.0099% belongs to the top ten. The same sample was also used in a study of human thymus T cells.

This clonotype was obtained from a girl under three years old with a congenital heart defect. What was sequenced was thymocytes.

CDR3 loop: CASSPSRQGHTEAFF. The DNA for the CDR3 is TGTGCCAGCTCACCATCCCGACAGGGGCACACTGAAGCTTTCTTT. The chain has TRBV18 and TRBJ1-1, with 8 bases lining up with TRBD1. The CDR3 contains 15 residues. The germline V gene has CDR1 KGHSH and CDR2 LQKENI. V was pared by 2 bases and J by 3 bases, with 5 bases of the junction left unmatched.